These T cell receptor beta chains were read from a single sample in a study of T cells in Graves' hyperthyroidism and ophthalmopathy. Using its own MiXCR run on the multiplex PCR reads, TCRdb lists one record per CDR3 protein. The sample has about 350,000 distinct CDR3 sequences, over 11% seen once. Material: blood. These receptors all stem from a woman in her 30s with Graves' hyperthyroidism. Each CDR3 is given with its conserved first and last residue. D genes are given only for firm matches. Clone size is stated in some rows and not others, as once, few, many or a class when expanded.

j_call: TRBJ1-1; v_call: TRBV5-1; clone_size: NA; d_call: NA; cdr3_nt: TGCGCCAGCAGCGGGGGGGGGGGGCCTGAAGCTTTCTTT; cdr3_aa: CASSGGGGPEAFF
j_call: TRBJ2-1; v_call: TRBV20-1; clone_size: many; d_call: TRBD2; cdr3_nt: TGCAGTGCGCTCAAGACTAGCGGGATGGTCAATGAGCAGTTCTTC; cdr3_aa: CSALKTSGMVNEQFF
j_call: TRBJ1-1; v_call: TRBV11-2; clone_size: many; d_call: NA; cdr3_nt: TGTGCCAGCAGCTTCTGGCAGGGAGTGAACACTGAAGCTTTCTTT; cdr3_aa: CASSFWQGVNTEAFF
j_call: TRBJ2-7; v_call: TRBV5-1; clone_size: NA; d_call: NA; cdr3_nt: TGTGCCAGCAGCCCGGGAACCGGGACTCGGCCCTACGAGCAGTACTTC; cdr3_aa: CASSPGTGTRPYEQYF
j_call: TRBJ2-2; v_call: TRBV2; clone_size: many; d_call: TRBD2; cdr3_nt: TGTGCCAGCAGTGGCGGACTAGCGGGAACGAGCACCGGGGAGCTGTTTTTT; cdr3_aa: CASSGGLAGTSTGELFF
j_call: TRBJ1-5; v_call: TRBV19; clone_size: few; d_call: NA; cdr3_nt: TGTGCCAGTAGTATCCTTACTTACGGGAGGAATCAGCCCCAGCATTTT; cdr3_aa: CASSILTYGRNQPQHF
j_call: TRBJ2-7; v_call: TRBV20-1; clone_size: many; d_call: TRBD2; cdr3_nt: TGCAGTGCTAGGGGTAGCGGGAGCTCCTACGAGCAGTACTTC; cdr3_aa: CSARGSGSSYEQYF
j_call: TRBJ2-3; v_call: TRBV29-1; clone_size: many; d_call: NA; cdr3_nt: TGCAGCGTTGAAGGCCGATTCACAGATACGCAGTATTTT; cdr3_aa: CSVEGRFTDTQYF
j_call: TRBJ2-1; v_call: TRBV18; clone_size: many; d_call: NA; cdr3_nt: TGTGCCTCACAAAGGGACCCTCCCGATGAGCAGTTCTTC; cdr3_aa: CASQRDPPDEQFF
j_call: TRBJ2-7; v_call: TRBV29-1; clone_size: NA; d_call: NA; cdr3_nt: TGCAGCGTTGTCGCGGGCAACGAGCAGTACTTC; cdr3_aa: CSVVAGNEQYF
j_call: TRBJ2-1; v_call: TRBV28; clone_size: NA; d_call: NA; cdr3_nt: TGTGCCAGCAGTAGGGACCACAGGGGAGGCCCCGATGAGCAGTTCTTC; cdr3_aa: CASSRDHRGGPDEQFF
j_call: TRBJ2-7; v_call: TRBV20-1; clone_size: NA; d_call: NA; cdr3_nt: TGCAGTGCTAGTCCGGGGTCCCAAGTACTCTACGAGCAGTACTTC; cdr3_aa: CSASPGSQVLYEQYF
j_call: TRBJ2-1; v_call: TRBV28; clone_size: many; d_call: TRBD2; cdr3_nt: TGTGCCAGCAGTCTACAGCGGGGATACTACAATGAGCAGTTCTTC; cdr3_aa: CASSLQRGYYNEQFF
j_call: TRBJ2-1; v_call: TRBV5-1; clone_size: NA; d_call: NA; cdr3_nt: TGCGCCAGCAGCTCAAGGGACTCCTCCAATGAGCAGTTCTTC; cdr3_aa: CASSSRDSSNEQFF
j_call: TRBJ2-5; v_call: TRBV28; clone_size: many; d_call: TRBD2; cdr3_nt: TGTGCCAGCAGTTACACCCGGGACAGCCTAGCGGGAGGGCAGGAGACCCAGTACTTC; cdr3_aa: CASSYTRDSLAGGQETQYF
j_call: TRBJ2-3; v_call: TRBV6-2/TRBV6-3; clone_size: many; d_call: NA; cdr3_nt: TGTGCCAGCAGTTACGGAGGAAACACAGATACGCAGTATTTT; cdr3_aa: CASSYGGNTDTQYF
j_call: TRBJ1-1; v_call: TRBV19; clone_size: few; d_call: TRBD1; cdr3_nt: TGTGCCAGTAGTATTACTACAGGGAGGGGGCGAAACACTGAAGCTTTCTTT; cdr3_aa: CASSITTGRGRNTEAFF
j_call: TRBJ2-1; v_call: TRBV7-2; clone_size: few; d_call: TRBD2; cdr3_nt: TGTGCCAGCAGCTTGATAGCGGGAGTAGGTGAGCAGTTCTTC; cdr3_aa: CASSLIAGVGEQFF
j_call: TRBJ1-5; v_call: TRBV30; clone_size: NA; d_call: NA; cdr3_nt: TGTGCCTGCAGTGTTGGGGACCTAAGTAATCAGCCCCAGCATTTT; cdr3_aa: CACSVGDLSNQPQHF
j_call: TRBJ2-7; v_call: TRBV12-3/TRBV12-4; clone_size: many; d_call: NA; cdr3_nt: TGTGCCAGCAGCCAAGGGGGCGAGCAGTACTTC; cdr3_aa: CASSQGGEQYF
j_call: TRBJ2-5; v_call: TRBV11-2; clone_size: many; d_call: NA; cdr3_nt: TGTGCCAGCAGCTTAGAGTACAGCGAAGAGACCCAGTACTTC; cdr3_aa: CASSLEYSEETQYF
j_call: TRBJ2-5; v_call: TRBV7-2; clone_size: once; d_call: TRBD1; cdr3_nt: TGTACCAGCAGCTTTGACAGGGGGCGGGAGACCCAGTACTTC; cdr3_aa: CTSSFDRGRETQYF
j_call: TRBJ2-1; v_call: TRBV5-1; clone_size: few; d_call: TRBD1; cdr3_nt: TGCGCCAGCAGCTCGGCCGGGACAGGCGGGTGGAATGAGCAGTTCTTC; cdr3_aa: CASSSAGTGGWNEQFF
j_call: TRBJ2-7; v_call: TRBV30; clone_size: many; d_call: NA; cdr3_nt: TGTGCCTGGAGGGGGGCTTTCTCCTACGAGCAGTACTTC; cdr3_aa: CAWRGAFSYEQYF
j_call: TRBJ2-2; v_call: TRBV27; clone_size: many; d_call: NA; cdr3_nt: TGTGCCAGCAGTTTACGCTACAACACCGGGGAGCTGTTTTTT; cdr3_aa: CASSLRYNTGELFF
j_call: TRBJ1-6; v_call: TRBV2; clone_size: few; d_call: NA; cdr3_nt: TGTGCCAGCAGTACAGAAGGGCATAATTCACCCCTCCACTTT; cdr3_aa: CASSTEGHNSPLHF
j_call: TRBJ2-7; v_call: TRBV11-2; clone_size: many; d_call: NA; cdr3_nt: TGTGCCAGCAGCTTCTCGGCTGGGAAGTACGAGCAGTACTTC; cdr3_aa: CASSFSAGKYEQYF
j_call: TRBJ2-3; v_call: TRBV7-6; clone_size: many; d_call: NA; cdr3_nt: TGTGCCAGCAGCTTGGACAGCCTTGCAGATACGCAGTATTTT; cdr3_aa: CASSLDSLADTQYF
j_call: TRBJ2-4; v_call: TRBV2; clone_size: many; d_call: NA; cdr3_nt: TGTGCCAGCAGTCCTACCAGGGGAGGAAACATTCAGTACTTC; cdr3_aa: CASSPTRGGNIQYF
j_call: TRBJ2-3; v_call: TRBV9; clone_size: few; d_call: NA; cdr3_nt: TGTGCCAGCAGCGTAGGGTCTGGGGGATTCACAGATACGCAGTATTTT; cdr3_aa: CASSVGSGGFTDTQYF
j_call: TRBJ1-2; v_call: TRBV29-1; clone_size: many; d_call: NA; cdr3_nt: TGCAGCGTTGCGGAAGTACCGATTCCAGCGGCAGGCCATGGCTACACCTTC; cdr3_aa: CSVAEVPIPAAGHGYTF
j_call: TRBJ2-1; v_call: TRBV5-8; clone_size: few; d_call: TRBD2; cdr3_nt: TGTGCCAGCAGCTTGGGACTAGCGGGGGTTAGGAATGAGCAGTTCTTC; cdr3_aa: CASSLGLAGVRNEQFF
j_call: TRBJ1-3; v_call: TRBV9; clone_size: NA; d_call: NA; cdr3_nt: TGTGCCAGCGACTCGGGACGGGACTCTGGAAACACCATATATTTT; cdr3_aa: CASDSGRDSGNTIYF
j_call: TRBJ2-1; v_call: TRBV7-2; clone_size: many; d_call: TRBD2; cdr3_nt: TGTGCCAGCAGCTCCGTAGCGGGAGAGGGCTACAATGAGCAGTTCTTC; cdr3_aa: CASSSVAGEGYNEQFF
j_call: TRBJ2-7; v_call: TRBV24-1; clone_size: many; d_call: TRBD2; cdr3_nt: TGTGCCACCAGTGATGGGAGGGGGCAGTACTTC; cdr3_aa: CATSDGRGQYF
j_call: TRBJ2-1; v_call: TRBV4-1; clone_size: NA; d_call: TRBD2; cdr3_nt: TGTGCCAGCAGCGTACTAGCGGGAGACCCCTACAATGAGCAGTTCTTC; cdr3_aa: CASSVLAGDPYNEQFF
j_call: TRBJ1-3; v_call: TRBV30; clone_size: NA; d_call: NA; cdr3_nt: TGTGCCTGGAGTGTCGGCCTCTCTGGAAACACCATATATTTT; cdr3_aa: CAWSVGLSGNTIYF
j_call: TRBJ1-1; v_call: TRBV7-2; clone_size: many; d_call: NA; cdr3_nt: TGTGCCAGCAGCTCGGGGGTGCACACTGAAGCTTTCTTT; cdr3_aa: CASSSGVHTEAFF
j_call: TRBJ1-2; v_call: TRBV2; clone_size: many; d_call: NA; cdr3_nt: TGTGCCAGCAGAGGAGGGGGGCTTATTGCGTACACCTTC; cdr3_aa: CASRGGGLIAYTF
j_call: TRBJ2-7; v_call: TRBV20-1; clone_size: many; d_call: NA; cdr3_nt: TGCAGTGCTAGAGATTACGGGAGAGCCCCATACGAGCAGTACTTC; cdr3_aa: CSARDYGRAPYEQYF
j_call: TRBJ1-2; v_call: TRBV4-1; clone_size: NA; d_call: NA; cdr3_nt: TGCGCCAGCAGCCAAGGTCCCGCTGCAGGGCAACAGGGCTACACCTTC; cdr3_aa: CASSQGPAAGQQGYTF
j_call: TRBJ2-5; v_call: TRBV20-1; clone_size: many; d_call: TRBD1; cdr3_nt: TGCAGTGCTAGACGGACAGGGATGGAGACCCAGTACTTC; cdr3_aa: CSARRTGMETQYF
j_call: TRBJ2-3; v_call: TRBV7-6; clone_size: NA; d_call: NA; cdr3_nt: TGTGCCAGCAGCTACGACATTTCAACAGATACGCAGTATTTT; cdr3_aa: CASSYDISTDTQYF
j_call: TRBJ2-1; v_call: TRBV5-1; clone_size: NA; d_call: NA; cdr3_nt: TGCGCCAGCAGCCTACTTGGCAATGGGCAGTTCTTC; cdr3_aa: CASSLLGNGQFF
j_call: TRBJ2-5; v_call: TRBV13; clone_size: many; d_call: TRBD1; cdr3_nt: TGTGCCAGCAGCCGGGACCAGGGGGTTCGGGGCCAGTACTTC; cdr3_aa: CASSRDQGVRGQYF
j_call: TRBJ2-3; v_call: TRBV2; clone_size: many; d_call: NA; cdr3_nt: TGTGCCAGCAGTGAAGCGCTATTGGCGTCGACAGATACGCAGTATTTT; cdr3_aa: CASSEALLASTDTQYF
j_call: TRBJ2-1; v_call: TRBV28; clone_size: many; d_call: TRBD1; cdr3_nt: TGTGCCAGCAGTCTAAGACAGGGGGCGTGGAATGAGCAGTTCTTC; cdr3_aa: CASSLRQGAWNEQFF
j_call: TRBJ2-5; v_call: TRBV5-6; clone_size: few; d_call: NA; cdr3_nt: TGTGCCAGCAGCTTGTGGGGGGCGCGGGCCCAGTACTTC; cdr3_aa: CASSLWGARAQYF
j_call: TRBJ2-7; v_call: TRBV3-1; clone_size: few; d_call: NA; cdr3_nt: TGTGCCAGCAGCCAAGACCGGCTCCAGCAGTACTTC; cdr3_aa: CASSQDRLQQYF
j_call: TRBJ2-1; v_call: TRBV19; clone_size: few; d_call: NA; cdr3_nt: TGTGCCAGCGATGGGGGGGCCAATGAGCAGTTCTTC; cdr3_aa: CASDGGANEQFF
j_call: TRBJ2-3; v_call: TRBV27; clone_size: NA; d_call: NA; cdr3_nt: TGTGCCAGCAGGCGAGGCCTCACAGATACGCAGTATTTT; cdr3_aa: CASRRGLTDTQYF
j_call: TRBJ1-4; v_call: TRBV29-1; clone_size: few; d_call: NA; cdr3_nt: TGCAGCGTGGCCGAAAGCTTTAATGAAAAACTGTTTTTT; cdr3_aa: CSVAESFNEKLFF
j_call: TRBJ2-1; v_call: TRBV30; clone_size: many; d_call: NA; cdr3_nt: TGTGCCTGGAGTTCGACGGGGGTTTGGAATGAGCAGTTCTTC; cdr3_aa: CAWSSTGVWNEQFF
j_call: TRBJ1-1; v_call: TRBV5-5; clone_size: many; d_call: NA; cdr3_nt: TGTGCCAGCAGCTTGGGAGGTTTGGAAGCTTTCTTT; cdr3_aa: CASSLGGLEAFF
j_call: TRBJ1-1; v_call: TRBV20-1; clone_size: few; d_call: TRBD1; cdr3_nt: TGCAGTGCTAGGCCCTGGGACAGGGGGGGCACTGAAGCTTTCTTT; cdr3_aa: CSARPWDRGGTEAFF
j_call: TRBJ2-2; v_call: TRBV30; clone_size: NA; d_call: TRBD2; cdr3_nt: TGTGCCTGGACCCTAGCGGGGAACACCGGGGAGCTGTTTTTT; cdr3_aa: CAWTLAGNTGELFF
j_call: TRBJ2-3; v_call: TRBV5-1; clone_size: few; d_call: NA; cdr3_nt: TGCGCCAGCAGCCCCTCAGCGCGAACAACAGATACGCAGTATTTT; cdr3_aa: CASSPSARTTDTQYF
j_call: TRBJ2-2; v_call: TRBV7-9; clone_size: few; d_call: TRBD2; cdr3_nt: TGTGCCAGCAGTAGCCACGGGACTAGCGGGATTATGTCCGGGGAGCTGTTTTTT; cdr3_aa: CASSSHGTSGIMSGELFF